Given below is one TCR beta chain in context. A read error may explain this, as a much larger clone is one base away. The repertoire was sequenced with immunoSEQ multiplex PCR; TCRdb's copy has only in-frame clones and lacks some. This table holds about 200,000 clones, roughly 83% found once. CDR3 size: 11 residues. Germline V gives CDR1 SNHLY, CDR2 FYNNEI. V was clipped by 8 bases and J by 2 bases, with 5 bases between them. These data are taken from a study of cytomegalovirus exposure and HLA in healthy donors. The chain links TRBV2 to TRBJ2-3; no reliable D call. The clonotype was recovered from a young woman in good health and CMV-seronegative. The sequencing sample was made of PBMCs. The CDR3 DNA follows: TGTGCCAGCGGACCCACAGATACGCAGTATTTT. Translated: CASGPTDTQYF.